This TCR beta chain comes out of a study of blood T cell repertoires in COVID-19. Overall study: Donors in the United States, Italy and Spain gave samples during acute or convalescent COVID-19. T cells, B-cell-depleted T cells, or PBMCs supplied cDNA or gDNA.

This clone was observed a handful of times. From germline, CDR1 is LGHNA and CDR2 YNFKEQ. This CDR3 region has 16 residues. Trimming stripped 3 bases from V and 5 bases from J, with 16 bases between. In the authors' methods: Quantification of nucleated cells was approximated via reference gene primer amplification. Here immunoSEQ multiplex PCR was the method, and the copy in TCRdb shows in-frame clones only, minus some. V and J calls and clone size come straight from that table; D and trimming were deduced from the DNA. The profile shows roughly 13,000 clones, just under 80% of them singletons. Sequencing input: peripheral blood. The V and J genes are TRBV4-2 and TRBJ2-2; D is possibly TRBD1 (6 bases). This clonotype was obtained from a human donor in a cohort sampled during active COVID-19. CDR3 sequence reads: CASSHGQKHGTGELFF. CDR3 bases: TGTGCCAGCAGCCACGGACAGAAGCATGGGACCGGGGAGCTGTTTTTT.